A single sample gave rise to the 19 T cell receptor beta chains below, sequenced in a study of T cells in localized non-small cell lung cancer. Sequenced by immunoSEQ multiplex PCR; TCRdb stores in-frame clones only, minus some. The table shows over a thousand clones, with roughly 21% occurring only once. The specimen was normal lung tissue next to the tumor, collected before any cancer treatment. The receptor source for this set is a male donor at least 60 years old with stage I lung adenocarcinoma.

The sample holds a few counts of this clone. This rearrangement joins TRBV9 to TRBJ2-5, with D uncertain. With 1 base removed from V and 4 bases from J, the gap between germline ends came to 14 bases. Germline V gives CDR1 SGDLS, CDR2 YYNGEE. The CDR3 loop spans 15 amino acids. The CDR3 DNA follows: TGTGCCAGCAGCGTAAACCCCGGGCCCTCAGAGACCCAGTACTTC. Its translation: CASSVNPGPSETQYF.

The CDR3 region has the DNA TGTGCCAGCAGCGCCTCGGGCCCTCCCTACGTCTACGAGCAGTACTTC. This codes for CASSASGPPYVYEQYF. The J gene is TRBJ2-7, the V gene TRBV11-3; no clear D. With 5 bases removed from V and 3 bases from J, the gap between germline ends came to 20 bases. The CDR3 totals 16 residues. CDR1 is SGHNT, CDR2 YENEEA, per germline.

For the CDR3, the DNA is TGTGCCAGCAGTTACGCTTCAGGGACAAACCACGAGCAGTACTTC. Translating gives CASSYASGTNHEQYF. The V call is TRBV6-8, the J call TRBJ2-7, with D possibly matching TRBD1 (6 bases). The germline gives CDR1 MNHGY, CDR2 SAAAGT. The CDR3 spans 15 residues. The V end was cut by 2 bases, the J end by 5 bases, with 16 bases between.

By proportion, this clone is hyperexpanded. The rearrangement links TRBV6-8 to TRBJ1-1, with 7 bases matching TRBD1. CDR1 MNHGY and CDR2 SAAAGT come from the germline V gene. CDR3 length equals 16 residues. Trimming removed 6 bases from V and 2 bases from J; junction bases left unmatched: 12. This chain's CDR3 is CASRPPTGTVNTEAFF. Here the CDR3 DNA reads TGTGCCAGCAGACCTCCTACAGGGACAGTTAACACTGAAGCTTTCTTT.

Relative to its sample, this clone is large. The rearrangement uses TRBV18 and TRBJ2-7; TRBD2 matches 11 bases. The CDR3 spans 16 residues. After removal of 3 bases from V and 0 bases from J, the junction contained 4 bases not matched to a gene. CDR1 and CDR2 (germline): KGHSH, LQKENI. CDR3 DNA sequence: TGTGCCAGCTCACCCGGACTAGCGGGCAGCTCCTACGAGCAGTACTTC. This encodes CASSPGLAGSSYEQYF.

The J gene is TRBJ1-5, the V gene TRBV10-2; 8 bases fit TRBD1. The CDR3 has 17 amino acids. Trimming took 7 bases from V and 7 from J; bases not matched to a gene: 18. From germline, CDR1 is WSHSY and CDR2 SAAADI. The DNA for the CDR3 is TGCGCCAGCAAGGGGTCACAGGGGGGGACCCAATGGCAGCCCCAGCATTTT. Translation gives CASKGSQGGTQWQPQHF.

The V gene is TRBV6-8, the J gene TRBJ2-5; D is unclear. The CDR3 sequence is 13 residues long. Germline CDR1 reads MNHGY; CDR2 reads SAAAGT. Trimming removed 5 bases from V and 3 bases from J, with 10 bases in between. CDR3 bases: TGTGCCAGCAGTCGGCTGCTTAAAGAGACCCAGTACTTC. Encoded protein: CASSRLLKETQYF.

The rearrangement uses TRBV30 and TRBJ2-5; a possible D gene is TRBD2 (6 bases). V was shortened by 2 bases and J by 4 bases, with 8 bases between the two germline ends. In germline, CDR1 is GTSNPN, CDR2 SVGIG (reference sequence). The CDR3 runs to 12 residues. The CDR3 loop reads CAWSYGGETQYF. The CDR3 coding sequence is TGTGCCTGGAGTTACGGGGGAGAGACCCAGTACTTC. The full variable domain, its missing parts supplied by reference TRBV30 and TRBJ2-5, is SQTIHQWPATLVQPVGSPLSLECTVEGTSNPNLYWYRQAAGRGLQLLFYSVGIGQISSEVPQNLSASRPQDRQFILSSKKLLLSDSGFYLCAWSYGGETQYFGPGTRLLVL.

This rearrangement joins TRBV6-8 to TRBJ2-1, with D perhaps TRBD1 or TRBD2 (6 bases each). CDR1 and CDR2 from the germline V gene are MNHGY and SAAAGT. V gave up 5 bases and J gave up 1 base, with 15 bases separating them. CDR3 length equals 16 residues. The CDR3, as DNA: TGTGCCAGCAGTCCCACAGGGAGGAAGTCCTACAATGAGCAGTTCTTC. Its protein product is CASSPTGRKSYNEQFF.

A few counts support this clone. The CDR3 sequence is CACVSGNNQPQHF. The CDR3 DNA is TGTGCCTGTGTGTCGGGAAACAATCAGCCCCAGCATTTT. The V and J genes are TRBV19 and TRBJ1-5; D gene ambiguous. Looked up from germline, CDR1 is LNHDA and CDR2 is SQIVND (reference sequence). The CDR3 runs 13 residues. V was clipped by 11 bases and J by 3 bases, with 14 bases between them.

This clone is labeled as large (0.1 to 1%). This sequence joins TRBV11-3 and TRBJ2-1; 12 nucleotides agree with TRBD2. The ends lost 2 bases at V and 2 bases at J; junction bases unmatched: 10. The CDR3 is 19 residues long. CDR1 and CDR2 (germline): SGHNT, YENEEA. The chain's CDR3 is CASSLTLAGGPRTYNEQFF. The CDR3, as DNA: TGTGCCAGCAGCTTAACACTAGCGGGGGGTCCCAGGACCTACAATGAGCAGTTCTTC.

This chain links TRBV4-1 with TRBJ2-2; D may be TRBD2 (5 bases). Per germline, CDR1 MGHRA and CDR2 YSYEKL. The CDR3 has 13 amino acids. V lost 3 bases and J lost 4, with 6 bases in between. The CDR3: CASSQRVTGELFF. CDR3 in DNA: TGCGCCAGCAGCCAGAGGGTCACCGGGGAGCTGTTTTTT.

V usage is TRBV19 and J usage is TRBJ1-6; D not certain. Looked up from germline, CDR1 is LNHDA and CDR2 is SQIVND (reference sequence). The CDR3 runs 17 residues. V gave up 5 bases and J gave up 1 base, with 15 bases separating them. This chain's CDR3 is CASSRTEGGSYNSPLHF. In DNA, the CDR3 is TGTGCCAGTAGTCGAACGGAAGGAGGGTCCTATAATTCACCCCTCCACTTT.

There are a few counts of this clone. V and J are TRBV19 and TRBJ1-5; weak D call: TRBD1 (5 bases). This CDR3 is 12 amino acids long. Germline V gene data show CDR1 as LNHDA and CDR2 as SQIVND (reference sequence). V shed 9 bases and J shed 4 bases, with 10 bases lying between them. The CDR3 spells CASWDGNQPQHF. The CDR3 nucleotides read TGTGCCAGCTGGGACGGGAATCAGCCCCAGCATTTT.

The CDR3 coding sequence is TGTGCCAGCAGTACCGGGACAGGAGGAACTGAAGCTTTCTTT. Protein sequence: CASSTGTGGTEAFF. The V gene is TRBV6-8, the J gene TRBJ1-1, with TRBD1 matching over 8 bases. This CDR3 contains 14 residues. The germline gives CDR1 MNHGY, CDR2 SAAAGT. V lost 5 bases and J lost 5; bases outside the gene matches: 7.

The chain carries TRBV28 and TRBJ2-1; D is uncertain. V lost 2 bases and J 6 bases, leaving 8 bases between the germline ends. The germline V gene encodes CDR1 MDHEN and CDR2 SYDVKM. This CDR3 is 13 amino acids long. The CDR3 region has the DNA TGTGCCAGCAGTTTAAGACTGGTCAATGAGCAGTTCTTC. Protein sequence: CASSLRLVNEQFF.

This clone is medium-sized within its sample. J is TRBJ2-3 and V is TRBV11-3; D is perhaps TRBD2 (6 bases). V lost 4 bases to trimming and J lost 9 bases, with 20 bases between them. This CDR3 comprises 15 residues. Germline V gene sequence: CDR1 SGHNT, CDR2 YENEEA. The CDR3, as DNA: TGTGCCAGCAGCTCCCGATTGGCCGTCCGGGGGACGCAGTATTTT. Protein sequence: CASSSRLAVRGTQYF.

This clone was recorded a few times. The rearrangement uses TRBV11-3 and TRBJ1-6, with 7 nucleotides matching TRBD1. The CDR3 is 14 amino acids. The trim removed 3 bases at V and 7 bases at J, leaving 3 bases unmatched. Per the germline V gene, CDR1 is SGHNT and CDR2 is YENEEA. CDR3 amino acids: CASSFLGQNSPLHF. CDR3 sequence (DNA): TGTGCCAGCAGCTTTTTGGGACAGAATTCACCCCTCCACTTT.

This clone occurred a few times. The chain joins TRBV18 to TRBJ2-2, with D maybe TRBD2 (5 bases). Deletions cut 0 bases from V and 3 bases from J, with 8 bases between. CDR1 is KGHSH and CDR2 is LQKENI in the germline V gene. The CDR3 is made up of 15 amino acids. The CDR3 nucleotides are TGTGCCAGCTCACCACCTCCCGGGGACACCGGGGAGCTGTTTTTT. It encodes CASSPPPGDTGELFF.